The 28 T cell receptor beta chains below were found in one sample sequenced in a study of T cell clonotyping in hematopoietic cell transplantation (dated by TCRdb to about 2021). The library was obtained by the immunoSEQ multiplex PCR assay. This is the immuneACCESS table as TCRdb keeps it, with only in-frame sequences that have V and J called. A part of the clones is gone; compared with another copy, unresolved V genes explain less than half, and the rest is unexplained. The table for this sample lists several thousand clones; 90% to 97% of them were counted only once. The leading ten clones occupy 0.45% of the sample. Per the publication, the time point label means: 30 days after allo-HCT. Source: PBMCs, taken 30 days after allogeneic stem cell transplant. Receptor source: a male patient between 35 and 55 years old who had an allogeneic stem cell transplant from a related donor, so the T cells may come from the graft donor. Some clones in this sample may be carry-over from other donors' samples.

The chain couples TRBV6-6 to TRBJ2-7; D gene unclear. From germline, CDR1 is MNHNY and CDR2 SVGAGI (reference sequence). The CDR3 length is 15 residues. The V end lost 6 bases, the J end lost 3 bases, and 18 bases lay between the germline ends. Written as DNA, the CDR3 is TGTGCCAGCAGCAATGGGTCGCCGAGGAACTACGAGCAGTACTTC. Protein: CASSNGSPRNYEQYF.

This chain connects TRBV5-1 to TRBJ1-2; the D is unclear. This CDR3 has 16 amino acids. Germline V gives CDR1 SGHRS, CDR2 YFSETQ. Trimming removed 0 bases at V and 0 bases at J, with 12 bases between. CDR3 region: CASSLDVQSANYGYTF. The CDR3 coding sequence is TGCGCCAGCAGCTTGGATGTACAGAGTGCTAACTATGGCTACACCTTC.

The chain links TRBV4-2 to TRBJ2-4; D ambiguous. CDR1 and CDR2 from the germline V gene are LGHNA and YNFKEQ. There are 14 residues in the CDR3. Trimming pared 2 bases from V and 2 bases from J, leaving 7 bases between. CDR3 amino acids: CASSQSLTKNIQYF. CDR3 in DNA: TGTGCCAGCAGCCAATCGCTGACCAAAAACATTCAGTACTTC.

The chain uses TRBV7-3 and TRBJ1-1; maybe TRBD1 (5 bases). The germline V and J ends were trimmed by 0 bases and 6 bases, with 20 bases remaining between them. The CDR3 contains 17 residues. Germline V CDR1 and CDR2: SGHTA, FQGTGA. CDR3 in DNA: TGTGCCAGCAGCTTAACGGGGGGTCGCCCGGGAGACCCTGAAGCTTTCTTT. It encodes CASSLTGGRPGDPEAFF.

The V gene is TRBV30, the J gene TRBJ1-2; D gene ambiguous. V lost 7 bases and J 2 bases, leaving 14 bases between the germline ends. Germline V gene lookup returns CDR1 GTSNPN and CDR2 SVGIG (reference sequence). The CDR3 spans 13 residues. CDR3 amino acids: CAYVGPYNYGYTF. For the CDR3, the DNA is TGTGCCTACGTTGGACCCTACAACTATGGCTACACCTTC.

The rearrangement uses TRBV29-1 and TRBJ2-1; D unclear. The CDR3 has 10 residues. V was shortened by 8 bases and J by 8 bases, with 10 bases between the two germline ends. Germline V gene lookup returns CDR1 SQVTM and CDR2 ANQGSEA. The CDR3 sequence is CSLRVDEQFF. The CDR3, as DNA: TGCAGCCTTAGGGTGGATGAGCAGTTCTTC.

The chain uses TRBV4-3 and TRBJ1-6; weak D call: TRBD1 (5 bases). Germline values: CDR1 LGHNA, CDR2 YSLEER. V was pared by 0 bases and J by 13 bases, with 19 bases between. This CDR3 region has 16 residues. CDR3 DNA: TGCGCCAGCAGCCAAGAAATTGGGGGATTTGTTTCGCCCCTCCACTTT. Translating it yields CASSQEIGGFVSPLHF.

This chain uses TRBV7-2 with TRBJ2-7; 13 nucleotides agree with TRBD2. The V segment lost 5 bases and the J segment 3 bases; nucleotides outside the gene matches: 13. Germline CDR1 SGHTA, CDR2 FQGNSA. The CDR3 loop spans 18 amino acids. CDR3 DNA sequence: TGTGCCAGCAGCCCCGGACTAGCGGGGGCCCTATTAGGCTACGAGCAGTACTTC. Translating gives CASSPGLAGALLGYEQYF.

The rearrangement uses TRBV7-2 and TRBJ2-1; D gene unclear. Germline V gene lookup returns CDR1 SGHTA and CDR2 FQGNSA. The CDR3 covers 13 residues. Trimming took 2 bases from V and 7 from J, leaving 9 bases between them. The CDR3 sequence is CASSLNPENEQFF. The CDR3, as DNA: TGTGCCAGCAGCTTAAATCCCGAGAATGAGCAGTTCTTC. The whole variable domain, remainder taken from reference TRBV7-2 and TRBJ2-1, is GAGVSQSPSNKVTEKGKDVELRCDPISGHTALYWYRQSLGQGLEFLIYFQGNSAPDKSGLPSDRFSAERTGGSVSTLTIQRTQQEDSAVYLCASSLNPENEQFFGPGTRLTVL.

This rearrangement joins TRBV11-3 to TRBJ2-3; D perhaps matches TRBD2 (7 bases). Trimming shortened V by 2 bases and J by 2 bases, and 11 bases separated the two germline ends. Germline CDR1 and CDR2: SGHNT and YENEEA. The CDR3 is 15 residues long. The CDR3 protein is CASSLMGGLTDTQYF. For the CDR3, the DNA is TGTGCCAGCAGCTTAATGGGGGGGCTCACAGATACGCAGTATTTT.

This chain connects TRBV5-1 to TRBJ1-2; 8 bases fit TRBD1. Per the germline V gene, CDR1 is SGHRS and CDR2 is YFSETQ. The CDR3 loop spans 13 amino acids. V was pared by 5 bases and J by 2 bases, with 2 bases of the junction left unmatched. CDR3 nucleotides: TGCGCCAGCAGTGGGACAGGAAACTATGGCTACACCTTC. Translated, it gives CASSGTGNYGYTF.

The V gene is TRBV5-6, the J gene TRBJ2-7; 7 bases map to TRBD2. The germline V gene encodes CDR1 SGHDT and CDR2 YYEEEE. CDR3 length: 15 amino acids. J lost 0 bases, V lost 4 bases, and 7 bases had no gene match. The DNA of the CDR3 is TGTGCCAGCAGCATCCGGGACTACCGCTCCTACGAGCAGTACTTC. Translation gives CASSIRDYRSYEQYF.

The chain couples TRBV6-1 to TRBJ1-5, with 7 positions matching TRBD1. V shed 6 bases, J shed 3 bases, and the junction held 8 bases outside the gene matches. Germline assignment: CDR1 MNHNS and CDR2 SASEGT. The CDR3 sequence is 15 residues long. The CDR3 loop reads CASRDRQGHNQPQHF. DNA of the CDR3: TGTGCCAGCAGGGACCGACAGGGACACAATCAGCCCCAGCATTTT.

The genes are TRBV29-1 and TRBJ1-2; D perhaps matches TRBD1 (5 bases). V lost 0 bases and J lost 0, with 8 bases in between. This CDR3 has 14 residues. CDR1 and CDR2 from the germline V gene are SQVTM and ANQGSEA. The CDR3 spells CSVEEGEANYGYTF. The DNA for the CDR3 is TGCAGCGTTGAAGAAGGGGAAGCTAACTATGGCTACACCTTC. The variable domain in full, completed from reference TRBV29-1 and TRBJ1-2, reads SAVISQKPSRDICQRGTSLTIQCQVDSQVTMMFWYRQQPGQSLTLIATANQGSEATYESGFVIDKFPISRPNLTFSTLTVSNMSPEDSSIYLCSVEEGEANYGYTFGSGTRLTVV.

This chain links TRBV7-2 with TRBJ2-6; 9 bases line up with TRBD1. Germline CDR1 and CDR2: SGHTA and FQGNSA. V lost 5 bases, J lost 4 bases, and 12 bases stayed unmatched. The CDR3 is made up of 18 amino acids. This CDR3 reads CASSITGTGYTGANVLTF. In DNA form, the CDR3 reads TGTGCCAGCAGCATAACCGGGACAGGGTATACCGGGGCCAACGTCCTGACTTTC.

CDR3 coding DNA: TGTGCCAGCAGCTTGGTTCGGGGAGGGGGAAATACGCAGTATTTT. Translated, it gives CASSLVRGGGNTQYF. This chain joins TRBV5-8 and TRBJ2-3; weak D call: TRBD2 (7 bases). CDR1 is SGHTS, CDR2 YDEGEE, per germline. The CDR3 loop spans 15 amino acids. Trimming took off 0 bases at V and 7 bases at J, with 15 bases between the two ends.

This chain joins TRBV7-2 and TRBJ1-5, with 10 bases fitting TRBD1. The J segment lost 6 bases and the V segment lost 5 bases, leaving 7 bases of the junction unmatched. CDR1 and CDR2 from the germline V gene are SGHTA and FQGNSA. The CDR3 covers 15 residues. The CDR3 spells CASSLDRGQGQPQHF. CDR3 DNA: TGTGCCAGCAGCCTAGACAGGGGGCAGGGTCAGCCCCAGCATTTT.

This clone was seen once. The chain combines TRBV11-2 with TRBJ2-2; D unresolved. Germline V gives CDR1 SGHAT, CDR2 FQNNGV. The CDR3 consists of 13 residues. With 5 bases removed from V and 6 bases from J, the gap between germline ends came to 10 bases. CDR3 bases: TGTGCCAGCAGCCCAAGGACGGCCGGGGAGCTGTTTTTT. It codes for CASSPRTAGELFF.

J is TRBJ2-7 and V is TRBV11-3; 8 bases line up with TRBD1. The CDR3 extends over 15 amino acids. Unmatched junction bases numbered 6, after V lost 2 bases and J lost 3 bases. Germline V gene lookup returns CDR1 SGHNT and CDR2 YENEEA. The chain's CDR3 is CASSLQAGQGYEQYF. The CDR3 bases are TGTGCCAGCAGCTTACAGGCAGGACAGGGCTACGAGCAGTACTTC. Full variable domain (remainder filled in from reference TRBV11-3 and TRBJ2-7): EAGVVQSPRYKIIEKKQPVAFWCNPISGHNTLYWYLQNLGQGPELLIRYENEEAVDDSQLPKDRFSAERLKGVDSTLKIQPAELGDSAVYLCASSLQAGQGYEQYFGPGTRLTVT.

The CDR3 spells CASSLEGEQYF. CDR3 DNA sequence: TGTGCCAGCAGTCTGGAAGGCGAGCAGTACTTC. The chain couples TRBV27 to TRBJ2-7; no clear D gene. This CDR3 is built from 11 residues. CDR1 is MNHEY and CDR2 is SMNVEV in the germline V gene (reference sequence). V was clipped by 5 bases and J by 6 bases, with 8 bases between them.

This clone was recorded only once. The J gene is TRBJ2-3, the V gene TRBV11-2; no clear D gene. The germline CDR1 and CDR2 sequences are SGHAT and FQNNGV. Between the trimmed V and J ends, which lost 0 bases and 3 bases, there was a span of 7 bases. The CDR3 loop spans 14 amino acids. CDR3: CASSLDRGTDTQYF. CDR3 in DNA: TGTGCCAGCAGCTTAGATCGAGGTACAGATACGCAGTATTTT.

The chain couples TRBV5-6 to TRBJ1-2, with D hard to call. Germline CDR1 is SGHDT and CDR2 is YYEEEE. Trimming shortened V by 1 base and J by 5 bases, and 15 bases separated the two germline ends. The CDR3 covers 15 residues. CDR3 sequence reads: CASSLPPGPVYGYTF. The CDR3 DNA is TGTGCCAGCAGCTTGCCACCAGGACCGGTGTATGGCTACACCTTC. The full variable domain, in which reference TRBV5-6 and TRBJ1-2 provide the parts outside the CDR3, is DAGVTQSPTHLIKTRGQQVTLRCSPKSGHDTVSWYQQALGQGPQFIFQYYEEEERQRGNFPDRFSGHQFPNYSSELNVNALLLGDSALYLCASSLPPGPVYGYTFGSGTRLTVV.

The gene calls are TRBV2 and TRBJ2-1; 13 nucleotides agree with TRBD2. The V segment lost 0 bases and the J segment 4 bases; nucleotides outside the gene matches: 3. The CDR3 sequence is 17 residues long. The V gene's germline CDR1 is SNHLY and CDR2 FYNNEI. CDR3: CASSEAGTSGAYNEQFF. The CDR3 DNA is TGTGCCAGCAGTGAAGCCGGGACTAGCGGGGCATACAATGAGCAGTTCTTC.

The CDR3 region has the DNA TGTGCCAGCAGTGATGGGACAGGGGCTCAGCCCCAGCATTTT. Protein sequence: CASSDGTGAQPQHF. The chain links TRBV6-5 to TRBJ1-5, with 10 bases fitting TRBD1. Germline V gene lookup returns CDR1 MNHEY and CDR2 SVGAGI. The CDR3 totals 14 residues. The V gene end was trimmed by 5 bases and the J gene end by 6 bases; junction bases not matched to a gene: 4.

The rearrangement links TRBV6-5 to TRBJ1-1; no reliable D call. Trimming removed 2 bases from V and 1 base from J, with 11 bases in between. The CDR3 totals 15 residues. In germline, CDR1 is MNHEY, CDR2 SVGAGI. DNA for the CDR3: TGTGCCAGCAGTTACCGGGGATTCCAGAACACTGAAGCTTTCTTT. Protein product: CASSYRGFQNTEAFF.

This chain connects TRBV2 to TRBJ1-2; 12 bases map to TRBD1. V dropped 1 base and J dropped 5; count of bases not matched to a gene: 2. The CDR3 totals 15 residues. Germline CDR1 SNHLY, CDR2 FYNNEI. CDR3 amino acids: CASSEGGQGAYGYTF. CDR3 DNA sequence: TGTGCCAGCAGTGAAGGGGGACAGGGGGCTTATGGCTACACCTTC.

V gene TRBV10-1 combines with J gene TRBJ2-3; D might be TRBD1 (5 bases). From germline, CDR1 is WNHNN and CDR2 SYGVQD (reference sequence). V lost 3 bases and J 3 bases, leaving 16 bases between the germline ends. The CDR3 consists of 16 residues. The CDR3 DNA reads as TGCGCCAGCAGTGACCCGAGAGCAAACAGGACAGATACGCAGTATTTT. Translated: CASSDPRANRTDTQYF.

This chain connects TRBV6-6 to TRBJ1-5; 7 positions match TRBD1. Germline CDR1 reads MNHNY; CDR2 reads SVGAGI (reference sequence). J was trimmed by 4 bases and V by 5 bases; bases with no gene match: 8. This CDR3 contains 15 residues. The chain's CDR3 is CASSPQGDGNQPQHF. Written as DNA, the CDR3 is TGTGCCAGCAGTCCGCAGGGGGACGGGAATCAGCCCCAGCATTTT.